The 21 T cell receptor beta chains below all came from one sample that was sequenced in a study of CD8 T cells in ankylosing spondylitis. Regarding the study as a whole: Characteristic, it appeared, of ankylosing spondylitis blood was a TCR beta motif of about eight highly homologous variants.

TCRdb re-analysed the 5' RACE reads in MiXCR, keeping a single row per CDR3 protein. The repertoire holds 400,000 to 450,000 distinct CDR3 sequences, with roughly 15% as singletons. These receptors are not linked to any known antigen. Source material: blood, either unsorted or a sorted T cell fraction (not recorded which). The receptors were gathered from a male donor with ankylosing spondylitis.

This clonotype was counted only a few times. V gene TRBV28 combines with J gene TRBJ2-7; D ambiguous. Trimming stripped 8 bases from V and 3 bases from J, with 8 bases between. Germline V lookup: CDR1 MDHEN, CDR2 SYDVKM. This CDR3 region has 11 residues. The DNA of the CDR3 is TGTGCCAGCTGTGACTTCTACGAGCAGTACTTC. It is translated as CASCDFYEQYF. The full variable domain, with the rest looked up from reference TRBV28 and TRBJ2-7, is DVKVTQSSRYLVKRTGEKVFLECVQDMDHENMFWYRQDPGLGLRLIYFSYDVKMKEKGDIPEGYSVSREKKERFSLILESASTNQTSMYLCASCDFYEQYFGPGTRLTVT.

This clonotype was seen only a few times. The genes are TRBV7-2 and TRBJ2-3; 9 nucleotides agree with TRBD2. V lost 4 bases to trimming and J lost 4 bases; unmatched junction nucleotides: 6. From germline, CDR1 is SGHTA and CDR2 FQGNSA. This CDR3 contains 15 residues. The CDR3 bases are TGTGCCAGCAGCTCTACTAGCGGGTACCCAGATACGCAGTATTTT. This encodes CASSSTSGYPDTQYF.

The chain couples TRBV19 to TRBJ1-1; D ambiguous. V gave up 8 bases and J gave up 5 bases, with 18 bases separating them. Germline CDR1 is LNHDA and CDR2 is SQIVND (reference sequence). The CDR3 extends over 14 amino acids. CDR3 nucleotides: TGTGCCAGTCCCTTGTGTGGACTGGGGACTGAAGCTTTCTTT. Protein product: CASPLCGLGTEAFF.

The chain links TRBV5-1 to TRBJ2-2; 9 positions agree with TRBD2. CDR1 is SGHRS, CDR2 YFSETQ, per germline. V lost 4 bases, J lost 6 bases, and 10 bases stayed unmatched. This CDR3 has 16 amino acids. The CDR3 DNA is TGCGCCAGCAGCCTTTTGGTTAGCGGGAGCGCCGGGGAGCTGTTTTTT. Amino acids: CASSLLVSGSAGELFF.

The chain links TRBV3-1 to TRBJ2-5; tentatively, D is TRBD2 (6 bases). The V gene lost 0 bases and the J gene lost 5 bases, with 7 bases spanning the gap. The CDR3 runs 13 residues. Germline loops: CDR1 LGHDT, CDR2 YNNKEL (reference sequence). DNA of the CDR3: TGTGCCAGCAGCCAAGAGGAGGGGGAGACCCAGTACTTC. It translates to CASSQEEGETQYF.

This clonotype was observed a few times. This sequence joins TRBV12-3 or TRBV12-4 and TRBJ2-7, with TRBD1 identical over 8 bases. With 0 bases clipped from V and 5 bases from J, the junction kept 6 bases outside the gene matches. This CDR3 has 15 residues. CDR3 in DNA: TGTGCCAGCAGTTTAGCGCGACAGGGGCCCCACGAGCAGTACTTC. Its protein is CASSLARQGPHEQYF.

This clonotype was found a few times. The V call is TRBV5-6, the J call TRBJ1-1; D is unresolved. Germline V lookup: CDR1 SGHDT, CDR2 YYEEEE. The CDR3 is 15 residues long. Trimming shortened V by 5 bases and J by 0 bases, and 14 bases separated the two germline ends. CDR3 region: CASRSRVFLNTEAFF. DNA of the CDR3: TGTGCCAGCAGGTCAAGGGTCTTCCTGAACACTGAAGCTTTCTTT.

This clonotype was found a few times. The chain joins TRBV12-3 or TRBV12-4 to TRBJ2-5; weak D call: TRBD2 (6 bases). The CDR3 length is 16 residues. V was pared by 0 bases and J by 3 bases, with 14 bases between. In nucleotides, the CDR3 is TGTGCCAGCAGTTTAGCGGGGGGTATTTGGGAAGAGACCCAGTACTTC. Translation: CASSLAGGIWEETQYF.

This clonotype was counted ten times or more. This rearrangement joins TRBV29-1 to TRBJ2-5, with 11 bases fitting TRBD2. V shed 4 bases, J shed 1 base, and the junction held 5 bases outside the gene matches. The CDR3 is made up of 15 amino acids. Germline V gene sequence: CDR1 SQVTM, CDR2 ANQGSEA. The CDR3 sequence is CSVGSGGDTQETQYF. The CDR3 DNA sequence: TGCAGCGTTGGTAGCGGGGGGGATACCCAAGAGACCCAGTACTTC.

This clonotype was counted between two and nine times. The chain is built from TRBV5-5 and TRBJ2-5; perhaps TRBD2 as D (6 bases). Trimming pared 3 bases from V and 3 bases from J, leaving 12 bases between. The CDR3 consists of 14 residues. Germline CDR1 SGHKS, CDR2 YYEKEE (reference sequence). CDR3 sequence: CASSSRWEEETQYF. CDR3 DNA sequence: TGTGCCAGCAGCTCCCGTTGGGAGGAAGAGACCCAGTACTTC. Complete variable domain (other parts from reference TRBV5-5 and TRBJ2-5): DAGVTQSPTHLIKTRGQQVTLRCSPISGHKSVSWYQQVLGQGPQFIFQYYEKEERGRGNFPDRFSARQFPNYSSELNVNALLLGDSALYLCASSSRWEEETQYFGPGTRLLVL.

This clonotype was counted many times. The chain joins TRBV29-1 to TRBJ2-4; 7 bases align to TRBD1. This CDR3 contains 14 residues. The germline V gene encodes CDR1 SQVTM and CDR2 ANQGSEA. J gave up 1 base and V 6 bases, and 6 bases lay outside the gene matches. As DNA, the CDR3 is TGCAGCGTCCGACAGGGAAGTGCCAAAAACATTCAGTACTTC. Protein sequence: CSVRQGSAKNIQYF.

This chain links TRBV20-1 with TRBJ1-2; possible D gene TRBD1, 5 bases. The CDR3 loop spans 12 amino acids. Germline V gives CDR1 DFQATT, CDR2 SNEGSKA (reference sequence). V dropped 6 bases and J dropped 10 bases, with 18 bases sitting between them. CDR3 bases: TGCAGTGCCCACGGGGACTTAGGCATCTACACCTTC. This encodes CSAHGDLGIYTF.

The CDR3 DNA follows: TGTGCCAGCAGCCGGGACAGCTACTCTGGAAACACCATATATTTT. It codes for CASSRDSYSGNTIYF. This sequence joins TRBV7-9 and TRBJ1-3; 7 nucleotides align to TRBD1. CDR3 length: 15 amino acids. From germline, CDR1 is SEHNR and CDR2 FQNEAQ (reference sequence). The V and J ends lost 5 bases and 0 bases, in that order; junction bases with no gene match: 4.

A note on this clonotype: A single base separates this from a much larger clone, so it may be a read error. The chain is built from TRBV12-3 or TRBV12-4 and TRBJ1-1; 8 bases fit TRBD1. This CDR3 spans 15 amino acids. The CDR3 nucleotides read TGTGACAGCAGGGGGCAGGGGTTCGGGAACACTGAAGCTTTCTTT. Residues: CDSRGQGFGNTEAFF.

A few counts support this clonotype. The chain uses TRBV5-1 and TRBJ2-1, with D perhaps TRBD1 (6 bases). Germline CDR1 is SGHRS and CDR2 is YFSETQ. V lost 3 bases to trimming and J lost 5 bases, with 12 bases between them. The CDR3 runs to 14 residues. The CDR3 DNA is TGCGCCAGCAGCTCCCGGACAGTTGACAATGAGCAGTTCTTC. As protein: CASSSRTVDNEQFF.

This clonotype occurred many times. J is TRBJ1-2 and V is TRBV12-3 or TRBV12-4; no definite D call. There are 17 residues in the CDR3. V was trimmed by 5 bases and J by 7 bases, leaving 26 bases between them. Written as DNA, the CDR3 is TGTGCCAGCAGTCCTCCCTTCGGGGAATCGGGCTTAGGTGGCTACACCTTC. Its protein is CASSPPFGESGLGGYTF.

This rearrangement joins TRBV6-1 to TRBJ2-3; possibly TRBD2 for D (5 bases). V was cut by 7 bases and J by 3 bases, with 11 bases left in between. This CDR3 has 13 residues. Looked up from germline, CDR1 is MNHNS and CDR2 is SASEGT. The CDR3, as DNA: TGTGCCAGCACGCGGGCCAAAACAGATACGCAGTATTTT. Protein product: CASTRAKTDTQYF.

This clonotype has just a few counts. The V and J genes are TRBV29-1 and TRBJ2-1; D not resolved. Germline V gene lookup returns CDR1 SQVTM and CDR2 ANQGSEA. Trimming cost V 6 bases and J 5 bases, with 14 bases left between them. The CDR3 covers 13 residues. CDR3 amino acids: CSVTKSLHNEQFF. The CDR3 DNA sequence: TGCAGCGTCACGAAAAGCCTTCACAATGAGCAGTTCTTC.

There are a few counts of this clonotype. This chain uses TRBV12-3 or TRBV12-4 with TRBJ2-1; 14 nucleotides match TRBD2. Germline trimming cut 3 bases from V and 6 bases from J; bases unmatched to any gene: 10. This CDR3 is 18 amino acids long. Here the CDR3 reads CASSFGGRGLAGGNEQFF. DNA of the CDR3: TGTGCCAGCAGTTTTGGTGGACGCGGACTAGCGGGAGGCAATGAGCAGTTCTTC.

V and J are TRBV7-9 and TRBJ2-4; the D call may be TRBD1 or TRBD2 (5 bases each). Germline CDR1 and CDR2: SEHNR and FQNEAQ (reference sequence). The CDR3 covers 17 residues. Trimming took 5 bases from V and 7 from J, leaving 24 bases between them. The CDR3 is CASSPRGLGPSGNIQYF. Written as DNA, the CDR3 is TGTGCCAGCAGCCCGAGGGGCTTGGGACCCTCGGGCAACATTCAGTACTTC.

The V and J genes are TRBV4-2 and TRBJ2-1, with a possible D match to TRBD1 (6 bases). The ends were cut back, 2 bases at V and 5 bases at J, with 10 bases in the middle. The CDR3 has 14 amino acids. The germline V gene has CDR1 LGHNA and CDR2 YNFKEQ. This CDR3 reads CASSQSPGDNEQFF. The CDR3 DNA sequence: TGTGCCAGCAGCCAAAGTCCAGGGGACAATGAGCAGTTCTTC.